This T cell receptor beta chain originates from a study of beta chain features in type 1 diabetes. Findings and caveats of the study: Whether HLA type affects TCRB rearrangement stayed undetermined in the present work. Among all four CD4+ subsets, Type 1 diabetes patients had TCRB CDR3s that were moderately but significantly shorter. When VDJ junctions were examined, type 1 diabetes patients showed fewer insertions and more deletions.

Using CD45RO/CCR7/CD25/CD127/CD95/CD27, CD4+ naive, central memory, regulatory and stem cell-like memory cells were sorted. V was clipped by 7 bases and J by 4 bases, with 5 bases between them. CDR3 size: 11 residues. Germline V gene sequence: CDR1 SNHLY, CDR2 FYNNEI. With respect to this clone: The antigen remains unidentified.

The authors reverse transcribed all of the isolated RNA, so sequencing captured expressed TCRB transcripts. Profiled with immunoSEQ multiplex PCR; TCRdb holds only in-frame clones, not every one. Of about 180,000 clones listed, about 13% are singletons. The receptor was derived from a woman aged 18-29 years in good health. The sequenced sample consisted of central memory CD4+ T cells from blood. This chain joins TRBV2 and TRBJ2-1; D remains unclear. The CDR3 DNA follows: TGTGCCAGCAACCAGTACAATGAGCAGTTCTTC. Its protein is CASNQYNEQFF.